Listed here are 27 T cell receptor beta chains from one sample, sequenced in a study of CD8 T cells in ankylosing spondylitis. Using its own MiXCR run on the 5' RACE reads, TCRdb lists one record per CDR3 protein. This table has 250,000 to 350,000 distinct CDR3 sequences, 15% to 20% appearing once. The specimen was blood, either unsorted or a sorted T cell fraction (not recorded which). The receptors were gathered from a male donor with ankylosing spondylitis or in good health (not recorded which).

At least ten counts were recorded for this clonotype. The chain employs TRBV10-3 and TRBJ2-7; D uncertain. This CDR3 has 13 residues. The germline V and J ends were trimmed by 3 bases and 6 bases, with 12 bases remaining between them. The V gene's germline CDR1 is ENHRY and CDR2 SYGVKD. The DNA of the CDR3 is TGTGCCATCAGTGACCAAACCCGCTCCGAGCAGTACGTC. Protein sequence: CAISDQTRSEQYV.

This clonotype was counted only a few times. The chain couples TRBV9 to TRBJ2-3, with no clear D. The CDR3 runs 14 residues. Germline V gene lookup returns CDR1 SGDLS and CDR2 YYNGEE. V lost 3 bases and J lost 0, with 8 bases in between. For the CDR3, the DNA is TGTGCCAGCAGCGCGCCGACAAGCACAGATACGCAGTATTTT. Protein: CASSAPTSTDTQYF.

There are a few counts of this clonotype. This chain links TRBV4-1 with TRBJ1-4, with 8 bases that match TRBD1. V dropped 1 base and J dropped 7; count of bases not matched to a gene: 5. Germline CDR1 is MGHRA and CDR2 is YSYEKL. The CDR3 contains 15 residues. This CDR3 reads CASSQGTGGGEKLFF. In DNA form, the CDR3 reads TGCGCCAGCAGCCAAGGCACAGGGGGGGGTGAAAAACTGTTTTTT.

This clonotype has just a few counts. This chain connects TRBV9 to TRBJ1-5, with D perhaps matching TRBD1 (5 bases). Germline CDR1 and CDR2: SGDLS and YYNGEE. Trimming removed 0 bases at V and 6 bases at J, with 13 bases between. This CDR3 has 15 amino acids. CDR3 bases: TGTGCCAGCAGCGTAGAGGAGGGCCAGGGTCAGCCCCAGCATTTT. Its translation: CASSVEEGQGQPQHF.

The chain has TRBV20-1 and TRBJ2-1, with 10 bases lining up with TRBD2. Germline V gives CDR1 DFQATT, CDR2 SNEGSKA (reference sequence). The CDR3 runs 15 residues. V lost 3 bases to trimming and J lost 6 bases; unmatched junction nucleotides: 8. CDR3 nucleotides: TGCAGTGCTAGTCTTCGGGCTAGCGGGGGCAATGAGCAGTTCTTC. The encoded protein is CSASLRASGGNEQFF.

This clonotype turned up a few times. This chain joins TRBV5-1 and TRBJ1-2; D uncertain. Deletions cut 4 bases from V and 2 bases from J, with 12 bases between. This CDR3 is built from 14 residues. Germline values: CDR1 SGHRS, CDR2 YFSETQ. The CDR3 DNA is TGCGCCAGCAGCGAGATTCGCAAAAACTATGGCTACACCTTC. Its translation is CASSEIRKNYGYTF. Full variable domain (remainder filled in from reference TRBV5-1 and TRBJ1-2): KAGVTQTPRYLIKTRGQQVTLSCSPISGHRSVSWYQQTPGQGLQFLFEYFSETQRNKGNFPGRFSGRQFSNSRSEMNVSTLELGDSALYLCASSEIRKNYGYTFGSGTRLTVV.

V is TRBV13 and J is TRBJ2-1, with D perhaps matching TRBD1 or TRBD2 (5 bases each). The V gene lost 6 bases and the J gene lost 0 bases, with 15 bases spanning the gap. The germline V gene encodes CDR1 PRHDT and CDR2 FYEKMQ (reference sequence). The CDR3 spans 16 residues. The CDR3 DNA sequence: TGTGCCAGCAGAAAAGGGGCAGACTACTCCTACAATGAGCAGTTCTTC. Its protein product is CASRKGADYSYNEQFF.

The genes are TRBV5-1 and TRBJ2-1; 8 bases are a match to TRBD2. Germline V gene data show CDR1 as SGHRS and CDR2 as YFSETQ. Trimming removed 4 bases from V and 8 bases from J; junction bases left unmatched: 11. The CDR3 totals 15 residues. The CDR3 DNA is TGCGCCAGCAGCCCCGGACTAGCCGCGACCTATGAGCAGTTCTTC. Protein: CASSPGLAATYEQFF.

The chain recombines TRBV20-1 with TRBJ1-6, with a possible D match to TRBD1 (5 bases). Trimming took 3 bases from V and 5 from J, leaving 14 bases between them. Germline CDR1 is DFQATT and CDR2 is SNEGSKA (reference sequence). This CDR3 has 15 amino acids. Here the CDR3 DNA reads TGCAGTGCTAGTGAAGGGGCTTGGAATAATTCACCCCTCCACTTT. It specifies CSASEGAWNNSPLHF.

The chain recombines TRBV4-2 with TRBJ2-5; tentatively, D is TRBD2 (5 bases). The CDR3 spans 14 residues. Germline V lookup: CDR1 LGHNA, CDR2 YNFKEQ. The ends were cut back, 4 bases at V and 1 base at J, with 10 bases in the middle. The CDR3, as DNA: TGTGCCAGCAGCCCCCGGGGTTTCCAAGAGACCCAGTACTTC. Protein sequence: CASSPRGFQETQYF.

Many counts were recorded for this clonotype. This chain uses TRBV28 with TRBJ1-6; D is possibly TRBD1 (6 bases). Germline-derived CDR1 and CDR2 are MDHEN and SYDVKM. CDR3 length equals 14 residues. Deletions cut 6 bases from V and 7 bases from J, with 13 bases between. The CDR3 region is CASRNRVANSPLHF. DNA of the CDR3: TGTGCCAGCAGAAACAGGGTTGCCAATTCACCCCTCCACTTT.

The V gene is TRBV29-1, the J gene TRBJ1-1, with D unresolved. Trimming shortened V by 7 bases and J by 3 bases, and 15 bases separated the two germline ends. This CDR3 is 13 amino acids long. The germline V gene has CDR1 SQVTM and CDR2 ANQGSEA. The CDR3 sequence is CSAPTANHTEAFF. CDR3 coding DNA: TGCAGCGCCCCCACAGCTAACCACACTGAAGCTTTCTTT.

The J gene is TRBJ2-5, the V gene TRBV5-1; 11 bases match TRBD2. The trim removed 4 bases at V and 1 base at J, leaving 0 bases unmatched. The CDR3 runs 14 residues. The V gene's germline CDR1 is SGHRS and CDR2 YFSETQ. CDR3 region: CASSTSGGQETQYF. For the CDR3, the DNA is TGCGCCAGCAGCACTAGCGGGGGCCAAGAGACCCAGTACTTC.

This clonotype has a handful of counts. The V call is TRBV12-3 or TRBV12-4, the J call TRBJ1-1, with D uncertain. CDR3 length: 14 amino acids. Trimming took off 0 bases at V and 2 bases at J, with 7 bases between the two ends. CDR3 protein: CASSLAHPNTEAFF. The CDR3 bases are TGTGCCAGCAGTTTAGCACACCCCAACACTGAAGCTTTCTTT.

For the CDR3, the DNA is TGTGCCAGCAGACGGGGTGGGGATGAGCAGTTCTTC. It is translated as CASRRGGDEQFF. The V call is TRBV12-3 or TRBV12-4, the J call TRBJ2-1; maybe TRBD2 (5 bases). The germline V and J ends were trimmed by 6 bases and 8 bases, with 11 bases remaining between them. The CDR3 extends over 12 amino acids.

The chain carries TRBV5-1 and TRBJ2-5; D possibly uses TRBD1 or TRBD2 (7 bases each). Germline V gives CDR1 SGHRS, CDR2 YFSETQ. The CDR3 is 14 residues long. With 2 bases removed from V and 5 bases from J, the gap between germline ends came to 13 bases. The CDR3 nucleotides are TGCGCCAGCAGCTTCAACAGGGGAGGGGAGACCCAGTACTTC. This codes for CASSFNRGGETQYF.

V and J are TRBV5-1 and TRBJ2-1, with 12 nucleotides matching TRBD2. CDR3 length: 17 amino acids. V was pared by 0 bases and J by 3 bases, with 4 bases of the junction left unmatched. Germline V gene sequence: CDR1 SGHRS, CDR2 YFSETQ. CDR3 protein: CASSLARTSGVYNEQFF. The CDR3 DNA is TGCGCCAGCAGCTTGGCCCGGACTAGCGGGGTCTACAATGAGCAGTTCTTC.

A few counts support this clonotype. V gene TRBV7-2 combines with J gene TRBJ2-5, with D possibly being TRBD2 (6 bases). V gave up 1 base and J gave up 4 bases, with 13 bases separating them. Germline assignment: CDR1 SGHTA and CDR2 FQGNSA. The CDR3 runs 15 residues. The CDR3 sequence: CASSLDLGRRETQYF. CDR3 DNA: TGTGCCAGCAGCTTAGATTTGGGGAGGCGAGAGACCCAGTACTTC.

The CDR3 here is CASTPQGAYNEQFF. The CDR3 DNA reads as TGTGCCAGCACGCCTCAGGGGGCATACAATGAGCAGTTCTTC. The J gene is TRBJ2-1, the V gene TRBV12-3 or TRBV12-4; TRBD1 matches 8 bases. The CDR3 has 14 residues. V trimming: 7 bases; J trimming: 4 bases; junction bases outside the gene matches: 6.

This clonotype has only a few counts. This chain links TRBV4-2 with TRBJ2-1; 10 bases line up with TRBD2. The CDR3 length is 18 residues. Per germline, CDR1 LGHNA and CDR2 YNFKEQ. Trimming removed 4 bases from V and 5 bases from J; junction bases left unmatched: 14. CDR3 sequence (DNA): TGTGCCAGCAGCCCCGACCTTAGCGGGAGGTTAGGGAACAATGAGCAGTTCTTC. Translated: CASSPDLSGRLGNNEQFF.

This clonotype has more than one count but fewer than ten. This chain links TRBV7-3 with TRBJ2-1; possible D gene TRBD1, 5 bases. CDR1 and CDR2 from the germline V gene are SGHTA and FQGTGA. The CDR3 extends over 16 amino acids. The V gene lost 5 bases and the J gene lost 4 bases, with 18 bases spanning the gap. This chain's CDR3 is CASSPNAGSLYNEQFF. DNA for the CDR3: TGTGCCAGCAGCCCTAATGCAGGGTCCCTTTACAATGAGCAGTTCTTC.

This clonotype showed up just a few times. The genes are TRBV27 and TRBJ1-1, with 10 bases that match TRBD1. The CDR3 consists of 15 residues. The germline CDR1 and CDR2 sequences are MNHEY and SMNVEV (reference sequence). J lost 4 bases, V lost 5 bases, and 7 bases had no gene match. The CDR3 here is CASSQLTGGGTEAFF. In DNA, the CDR3 is TGTGCCAGCAGTCAATTGACAGGGGGCGGCACTGAAGCTTTCTTT.

The DNA for the CDR3 is TGTGCCAGCAGTCTTCGGACTAGCGGGAGTATCAATGAGCAGTTCTTC. The encoded protein is CASSLRTSGSINEQFF. The chain has TRBV12-3 or TRBV12-4 and TRBJ2-1, with 13 bases that match TRBD2. V was clipped by 5 bases and J by 6 bases; unmatched bases: 7. The CDR3 runs 16 residues.

The table lists this clonotype with a few counts. The rearrangement links TRBV6-7 to TRBJ2-2; possible D gene TRBD2, 6 bases. TRBV6-7 is placed among ORFs of uncertain function. V lost 2 bases and J lost 2, with 21 bases in between. The length of the CDR3 is 19 residues. The CDR3 DNA follows: TGTGCCAGCAGTTACCGAACCCTCACTAGCCCACCCAACACCGGGGAGCTGTTTTTT. Amino acids: CASSYRTLTSPPNTGELFF.

The V call is TRBV12-3 or TRBV12-4, the J call TRBJ2-5; D is possibly TRBD1 (5 bases). Trimming shortened V by 4 bases and J by 2 bases, and 14 bases separated the two germline ends. The CDR3 spans 15 residues. CDR3 region: CASSYPTDSQETQYF. As DNA, the CDR3 is TGTGCCAGCAGTTACCCCACCGACAGTCAAGAGACCCAGTACTTC.

This clonotype was observed once. The junction departs from the called germline gene at one end, perhaps through a read error. This chain links TRBV7-6 with TRBJ1-3; D is unclear. This CDR3 contains 14 residues. Germline values: CDR1 SGHVS, CDR2 FNYEAQ. The CDR3 nucleotides read TGTGCCAGCAGCGCCCAGTACTCTGGAAACACCTTATATTTT. Its protein is CASSAQYSGNTLYF.

V and J are TRBV7-3 and TRBJ2-1; 11 nucleotides agree with TRBD2. Losses at the gene ends were 2 bases for V and 4 bases for J; bases not matched to a gene: 4. The CDR3 is made up of 16 amino acids. CDR1 is SGHTA, CDR2 FQGTGA, per germline. CDR3 in amino acids: CASSLAIAGGYNEQFF. DNA for the CDR3: TGTGCCAGCAGCTTAGCTATAGCGGGAGGGTACAATGAGCAGTTCTTC. Combining the CDR3 with reference TRBV7-3 and TRBJ2-1 gives the whole variable domain GAGVSQTPSNKVTEKGKYVELRCDPISGHTALYWYRQSLGQGPEFLIYFQGTGAADDSGLPNDRFFAVRPEGSVSTLKIQRTERGDSAVYLCASSLAIAGGYNEQFFGPGTRLTVL.